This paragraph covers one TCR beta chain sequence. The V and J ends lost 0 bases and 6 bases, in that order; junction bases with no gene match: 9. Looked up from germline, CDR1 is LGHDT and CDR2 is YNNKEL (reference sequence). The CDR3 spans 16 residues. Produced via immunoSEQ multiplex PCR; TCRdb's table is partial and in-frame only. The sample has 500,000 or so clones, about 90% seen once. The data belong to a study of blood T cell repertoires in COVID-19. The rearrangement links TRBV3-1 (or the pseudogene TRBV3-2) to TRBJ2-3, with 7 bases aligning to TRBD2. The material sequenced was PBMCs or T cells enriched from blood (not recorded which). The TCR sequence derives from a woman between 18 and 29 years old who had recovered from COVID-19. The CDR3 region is CASSQDLAERGDTQYF. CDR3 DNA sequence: TGTGCCAGCAGCCAAGATCTTGCGGAGCGGGGCGATACGCAGTATTTT.